The 26 T cell receptor beta chains listed next were all sequenced from one sample in a study of Ad26.COV2.S vaccination and SARS-CoV-2 variants (dated by TCRdb to the early 2020s). Preparation of the library involved the immunoSEQ multiplex PCR assay. TCRdb provides this immuneACCESS table in a form limited to in-frame rearrangements. Some clones are lacking; in checked studies, under half of them reflect an unresolved V gene, and why the rest are absent is not known. Counted in this sample were about 400,000 clones; around 89% of them appeared once. About 1.9% of the sample goes to the ten largest clones. This specimen's treatment or condition label, interpreted: over 15 received Ad26.COV2.S at low or high dose, single or two shots; several received placebo; per-sample allocation not given. Repertoires of vaccine and placebo recipients were sequenced from samples collected on day 63 after the first injection.

The sample in question was peripheral blood, obtained in a trial of Ad26.COV2.S vaccine versus placebo. These receptors were taken from a person aged 18-60 years who received the Ad26.COV2.S COVID-19 vaccine or a placebo.

The chain couples TRBV7-2 to TRBJ1-5; possible D gene TRBD1, 6 bases. This CDR3 is built from 14 residues. The ends were cut back, 6 bases at V and 1 base at J, with 10 bases in the middle. Looked up from germline, CDR1 is SGHTA and CDR2 is FQGNSA. CDR3 residues: CASSQGRSNQPQHF. CDR3 sequence (DNA): TGTGCCAGCAGTCAGGGGCGAAGCAATCAGCCCCAGCATTTT.

The CDR3 DNA reads as TGTGCCAGCAGGAGCCTCAGGGGAGGGAGTTCACCCCTCCACTTT. Translation gives CASRSLRGGSSPLHF. The chain employs TRBV6-5 and TRBJ1-6, with D possibly TRBD1 on 6 matching bases. V lost 6 bases and J lost 9, with 18 bases in between. This CDR3 spans 15 amino acids. The germline gives CDR1 MNHEY, CDR2 SVGAGI.

This clone has just one count. The chain employs TRBV29-1 and TRBJ1-1, with 7 bases aligning to TRBD1. V lost 1 base to trimming and J lost 5 bases; unmatched junction nucleotides: 10. The V gene's germline CDR1 is SQVTM and CDR2 ANQGSEA. The length of the CDR3 is 15 residues. CDR3 in DNA: TGCAGCGTTGAAGGACAGGGTGAAGTTTGGACTGAAGCTTTCTTT. Its protein is CSVEGQGEVWTEAFF.

The V gene is TRBV7-2, the J gene TRBJ1-1; D may be TRBD1 (6 bases). The CDR3 totals 13 residues. Germline CDR1 reads SGHTA; CDR2 reads FQGNSA. The V and J ends lost 5 bases and 0 bases respectively, with 7 bases between them. The CDR3 is CASSTGMNTEAFF. The DNA for the CDR3 is TGTGCCAGCAGCACAGGGATGAACACTGAAGCTTTCTTT. The variable domain in full, completed from reference TRBV7-2 and TRBJ1-1, reads GAGVSQSPSNKVTEKGKDVELRCDPISGHTALYWYRQSLGQGLEFLIYFQGNSAPDKSGLPSDRFSAERTGGSVSTLTIQRTQQEDSAVYLCASSTGMNTEAFFGQGTRLTVV.

The rearrangement links TRBV6-1 to TRBJ1-6; a possible D gene is TRBD1 (6 bases). V lost 1 base and J lost 7, with 11 bases in between. Per the germline V gene, CDR1 is MNHNS and CDR2 is SASEGT. This CDR3 comprises 15 residues. CDR3 coding DNA: TGTGCCAGCAGTGAAGGACAGGCTAGCAATTCACCCCTCCACTTT. Translated, it gives CASSEGQASNSPLHF.

V gene TRBV7-2 combines with J gene TRBJ2-7, with 12 bases identical to TRBD2. The CDR3 has 14 amino acids. Germline V gene lookup returns CDR1 SGHTA and CDR2 FQGNSA. Trimming took 3 bases from V and 6 from J; bases not matched to a gene: 3. The CDR3 region has the DNA TGTGCCAGCAGCTTTGGACTAGCGGGACCCGAGCAGTACTTC. It encodes CASSFGLAGPEQYF.

The CDR3 region has the DNA TGTGCCAGCAGTCCCGCCAGGGATCAGCCCCAGCATTTT. Translation: CASSPARDQPQHF. The chain is built from TRBV12-3 or TRBV12-4 and TRBJ1-5; tentative D call: TRBD1 (5 bases). The CDR3 consists of 13 residues. V lost 5 bases and J lost 5, with 10 bases in between.

The chain is built from TRBV3-1 (or the pseudogene TRBV3-2) and TRBJ2-5; either TRBD1 or TRBD2 may supply D (5 bases each). CDR3 size: 16 residues. Germline lookup yields CDR1 LGHDT and CDR2 YNNKEL (reference sequence). V was cut by 2 bases and J by 2 bases, with 15 bases left in between. CDR3 coding DNA: TGTGCCAGCAGCCAATTAGGGACCCCAGATCAAGAGACCCAGTACTTC. This encodes CASSQLGTPDQETQYF.

The rearrangement links TRBV30 to TRBJ2-1, with D perhaps TRBD2 (6 bases). Trimming shortened V by 5 bases and J by 2 bases, and 31 bases separated the two germline ends. The germline gives CDR1 GTSNPN, CDR2 SVGIG (reference sequence). CDR3 length equals 20 residues. In DNA form, the CDR3 reads TGTGCCTGGGGGACCCCCCTACGAGCGGGTATTGACATAGCCTACAATGAGCAGTTCTTC. Amino acid sequence: CAWGTPLRAGIDIAYNEQFF.

The chain couples TRBV18 to TRBJ2-5; tentative D call: TRBD1 (6 bases). V lost 2 bases and J 0 bases, leaving 7 bases between the germline ends. CDR3 length: 14 amino acids. The germline CDR1 and CDR2 sequences are KGHSH and LQKENI. CDR3 sequence (DNA): TGTGCCAGCTCACCAGACAGGTACCAAGAGACCCAGTACTTC. Protein sequence: CASSPDRYQETQYF. Complete variable domain (other parts from reference TRBV18 and TRBJ2-5): NAGVMQNPRHLVRRRGQEARLRCSPMKGHSHVYWYRQLPEEGLKFMVYLQKENIIDESGMPKERFSAEFPKEGPSILRIQQVVRGDSAAYFCASSPDRYQETQYFGPGTRLLVL.

The chain employs TRBV11-3 and TRBJ2-3; 12 bases agree with TRBD1. Germline CDR1 SGHNT, CDR2 YENEEA. This CDR3 spans 15 amino acids. V trimming: 4 bases; J trimming: 7 bases; junction bases outside the gene matches: 6. CDR3 sequence: CASSSGTGGVNTQYF. The DNA for the CDR3 is TGTGCCAGCAGCTCCGGGACAGGGGGCGTTAATACGCAGTATTTT.

Concerning this clone: The same CDR3 also results from other DNA sequences found in this sample. The chain combines TRBV3-1 (or the pseudogene TRBV3-2) with TRBJ2-7; unclear D gene. CDR1 LGHDT and CDR2 YNNKEL come from the germline V gene (reference sequence). CDR3 length: 12 residues. V dropped 4 bases and J dropped 4 bases, with 8 bases sitting between them. As DNA, the CDR3 is TGTGCCAGCAGCCTCCGGCCGTACGAGCAGTACTTC. It is translated as CASSLRPYEQYF.

The gene calls are TRBV3-1 (or the pseudogene TRBV3-2) and TRBJ1-1, with unresolved D. The V end was cut by 0 bases, the J end by 3 bases, with 8 bases between. CDR3 length: 14 residues. Germline loops: CDR1 LGHDT, CDR2 YNNKEL (reference sequence). The CDR3 DNA follows: TGTGCCAGCAGCCAAGATCTTGGGTACACTGAAGCTTTCTTT. This sequence encodes CASSQDLGYTEAFF.

The chain recombines TRBV29-1 with TRBJ2-3; tentatively, D is TRBD1 (6 bases). The CDR3 is 13 amino acids. Per the germline V gene, CDR1 is SQVTM and CDR2 is ANQGSEA. Trimming took 3 bases from V and 2 from J, leaving 9 bases between them. Here the CDR3 reads CSVEKGDTDTQYF. The CDR3 DNA follows: TGCAGCGTTGAGAAGGGGGACACAGATACGCAGTATTTT.

This chain joins TRBV28 and TRBJ1-1; D might be TRBD1 (5 bases). V lost 6 bases to trimming and J lost 2 bases, with 16 bases between them. From germline, CDR1 is MDHEN and CDR2 SYDVKM. This CDR3 comprises 15 residues. CDR3 DNA: TGTGCCAGCAGCCCGTGGGGGGTTGGAAACACTGAAGCTTTCTTT. Its protein is CASSPWGVGNTEAFF.

V usage is TRBV7-9 and J usage is TRBJ2-7; TRBD2 matches 10 bases. CDR1 is SEHNR and CDR2 is FQNEAQ in the germline V gene (reference sequence). There are 15 residues in the CDR3. J gave up 7 bases and V 5 bases, and 11 bases lay outside the gene matches. CDR3 residues: CASSRGLAGALEQYF. The CDR3 DNA follows: TGTGCCAGCAGCCGGGGTCTAGCGGGAGCCCTGGAGCAGTACTTC.

The chain recombines TRBV27 with TRBJ2-5; D is undetermined. The CDR3 has 14 residues. Germline-derived CDR1 and CDR2 are MNHEY and SMNVEV (reference sequence). The V end lost 0 bases, the J end lost 5 bases, and 10 bases lay between the germline ends. DNA of the CDR3: TGTGCCAGCAGTTTATCAGGACCGATCGAGACCCAGTACTTC. Its translation: CASSLSGPIETQYF.

This rearrangement joins TRBV30 to TRBJ2-5; 13 bases line up with TRBD2. The trim removed 0 bases at V and 5 bases at J, leaving 6 bases unmatched. Germline values: CDR1 GTSNPN, CDR2 SVGIG (reference sequence). This CDR3 region has 16 residues. CDR3 coding DNA: TGTGCCTGGAGTGTACTAGCGGGAGGGCCCTCGGAGACCCAGTACTTC. Amino acid sequence: CAWSVLAGGPSETQYF.

The chain employs TRBV5-1 and TRBJ2-6; D call uncertain. CDR3 length equals 15 residues. Germline lookup yields CDR1 SGHRS and CDR2 YFSETQ. The ends were cut back, 3 bases at V and 3 bases at J, with 10 bases in the middle. CDR3 bases: TGCGCCAGCAGCTCCAGGATCGGTGGGGCCAACGTCCTGACTTTC. This sequence encodes CASSSRIGGANVLTF.

The chain couples TRBV10-3 to TRBJ2-7; D is unresolved. Germline CDR1 is ENHRY and CDR2 is SYGVKD. This CDR3 spans 16 amino acids. The ends were cut back, 0 bases at V and 3 bases at J, with 15 bases in the middle. CDR3 amino acids: CAISESRDTLNYEQYF. CDR3 coding DNA: TGTGCCATCAGTGAGTCTAGGGATACCCTGAACTACGAGCAGTACTTC.

The chain uses TRBV14 and TRBJ1-3; the D gene is possibly TRBD1 (6 bases). V gave up 0 bases and J gave up 1 base, with 10 bases separating them. The CDR3 is made up of 16 amino acids. Germline V gene data show CDR1 as SGHDN and CDR2 as FVKESK. The CDR3 sequence is CASSQERGASGNTIYF. The CDR3 DNA reads as TGTGCCAGCAGCCAAGAAAGGGGGGCATCTGGAAACACCATATATTTT.

The rearrangement uses TRBV7-9 and TRBJ2-3; D may be TRBD2 (5 bases). The length of the CDR3 is 16 residues. The V end lost 4 bases, the J end lost 3 bases, and 17 bases lay between the germline ends. Germline lookup yields CDR1 SEHNR and CDR2 FQNEAQ (reference sequence). CDR3 residues: CASSSPPAVNTDTQYF. The CDR3 DNA sequence: TGTGCCAGCAGCTCCCCTCCAGCGGTGAATACAGATACGCAGTATTTT.

The J gene is TRBJ2-3, the V gene TRBV28; 10 bases are shared with TRBD2. CDR1 and CDR2 (germline): MDHEN, SYDVKM. The J segment lost 6 bases and the V segment lost 1 base, leaving 4 bases of the junction unmatched. This CDR3 is 15 amino acids long. CDR3 amino acids: CASSLSSGRGDTQYF. The DNA of the CDR3 is TGTGCCAGCAGTTTATCGAGCGGGAGGGGGGATACGCAGTATTTT. The full variable domain, completed using reference TRBV28 and TRBJ2-3, is DVKVTQSSRYLVKRTGEKVFLECVQDMDHENMFWYRQDPGLGLRLIYFSYDVKMKEKGDIPEGYSVSREKKERFSLILESASTNQTSMYLCASSLSSGRGDTQYFGPGTRLTVL.

This chain's CDR3 is CASSLTPGAGWETQYF. The CDR3 DNA follows: TGTGCCAGCAGTTTAACACCAGGGGCGGGGTGGGAGACCCAGTACTTC. The J gene is TRBJ2-5, the V gene TRBV27; D is tentatively TRBD1 or TRBD2 (6 bases each). Germline CDR1 MNHEY, CDR2 SMNVEV (reference sequence). V dropped 2 bases and J dropped 5 bases, with 18 bases sitting between them. The CDR3 loop spans 16 amino acids.

V is TRBV7-2 and J is TRBJ2-1, with D perhaps TRBD1 (6 bases). V was pared by 6 bases and J by 10 bases, with 10 bases between. The CDR3 consists of 11 residues. CDR1 is SGHTA, CDR2 FQGNSA, per germline. CDR3 DNA sequence: TGTGCCAGCAGGCAGGGGATAGAGCAGTTCTTC. This codes for CASRQGIEQFF.

This clone came up once. The chain carries TRBV7-2 and TRBJ2-3, with D perhaps TRBD2 (6 bases). This CDR3 comprises 16 residues. V lost 1 base to trimming and J lost 2 bases, with 13 bases between them. Germline V gene data show CDR1 as SGHTA and CDR2 as FQGNSA. The CDR3 DNA reads as TGTGCCAGCAGCTTAGTGCGGGACCCTTACACAGATACGCAGTATTTT. Its protein product is CASSLVRDPYTDTQYF.